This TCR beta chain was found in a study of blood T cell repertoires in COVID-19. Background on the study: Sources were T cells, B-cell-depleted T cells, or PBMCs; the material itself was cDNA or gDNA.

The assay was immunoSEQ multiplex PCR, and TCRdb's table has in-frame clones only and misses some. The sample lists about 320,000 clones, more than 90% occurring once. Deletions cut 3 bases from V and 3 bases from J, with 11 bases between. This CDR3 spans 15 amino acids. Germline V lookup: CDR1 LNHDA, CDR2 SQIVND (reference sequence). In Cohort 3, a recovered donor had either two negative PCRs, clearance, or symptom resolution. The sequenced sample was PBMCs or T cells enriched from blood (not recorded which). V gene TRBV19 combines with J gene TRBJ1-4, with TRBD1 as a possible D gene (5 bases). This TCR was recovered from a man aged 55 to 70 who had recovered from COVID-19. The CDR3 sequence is CASSMGQHPNEKLFF. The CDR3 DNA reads TGTGCCAGTAGTATGGGGCAGCATCCTAATGAAAAACTGTTTTTT.